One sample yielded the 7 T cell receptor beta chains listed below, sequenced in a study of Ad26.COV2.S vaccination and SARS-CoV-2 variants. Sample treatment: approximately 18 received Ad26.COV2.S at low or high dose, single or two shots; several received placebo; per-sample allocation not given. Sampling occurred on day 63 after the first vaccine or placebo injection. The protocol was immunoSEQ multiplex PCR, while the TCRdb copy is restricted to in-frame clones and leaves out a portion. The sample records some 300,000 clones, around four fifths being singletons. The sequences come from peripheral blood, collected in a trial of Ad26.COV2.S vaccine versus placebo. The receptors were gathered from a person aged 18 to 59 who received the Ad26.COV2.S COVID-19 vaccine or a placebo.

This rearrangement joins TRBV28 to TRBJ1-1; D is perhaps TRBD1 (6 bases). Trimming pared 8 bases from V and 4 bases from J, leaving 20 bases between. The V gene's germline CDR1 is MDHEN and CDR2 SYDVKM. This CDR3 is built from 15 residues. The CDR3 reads CASSEGGHRITEAFF. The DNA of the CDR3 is TGTGCCAGCTCCGAGGGGGGGCATCGTATCACTGAAGCTTTCTTT. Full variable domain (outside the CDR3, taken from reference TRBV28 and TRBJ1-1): DVKVTQSSRYLVKRTGEKVFLECVQDMDHENMFWYRQDPGLGLRLIYFSYDVKMKEKGDIPEGYSVSREKKERFSLILESASTNQTSMYLCASSEGGHRITEAFFGQGTRLTVV.

The DNA for the CDR3 is TGTGCCAGCAGCGTGGGACAGCGCTTTGAGCAGTACTTC. Translating gives CASSVGQRFEQYF. The chain carries TRBV9 and TRBJ2-7, with TRBD1 matching 7 bases. Losses at the gene ends were 2 bases for V and 7 bases for J; bases not matched to a gene: 6. This CDR3 has 13 residues. The V gene's germline CDR1 is SGDLS and CDR2 YYNGEE. The variable domain in full, completed from reference TRBV9 and TRBJ2-7, reads DSGVTQTPKHLITATGQRVTLRCSPRSGDLSVYWYQQSLDQGLQFLIQYYNGEERAKGNILERFSAQQFPDLHSELNLSSLELGDSALYFCASSVGQRFEQYFGPGTRLTVT.

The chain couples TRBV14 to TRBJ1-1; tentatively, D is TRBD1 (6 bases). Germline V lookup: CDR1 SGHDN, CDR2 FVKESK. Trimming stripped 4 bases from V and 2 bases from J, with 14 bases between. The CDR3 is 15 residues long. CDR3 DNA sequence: TGTGCCAGCAGCCGAGGGGGGGACCCTAACACTGAAGCTTTCTTT. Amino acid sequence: CASSRGGDPNTEAFF.

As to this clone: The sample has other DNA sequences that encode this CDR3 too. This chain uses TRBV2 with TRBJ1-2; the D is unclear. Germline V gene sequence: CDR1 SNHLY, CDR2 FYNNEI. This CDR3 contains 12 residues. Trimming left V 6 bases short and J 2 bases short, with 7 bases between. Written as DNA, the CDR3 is TGTGCCAGCAGCTTCTCGAACTATGGCTACACCTTC. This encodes CASSFSNYGYTF. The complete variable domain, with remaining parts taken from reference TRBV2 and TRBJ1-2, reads EPEVTQTPSHQVTQMGQEVILRCVPISNHLYFYWYRQILGQKVEFLVSFYNNEISEKSEIFDDQFSVERPDGSNFTLKIRSTKLEDSAMYFCASSFSNYGYTFGSGTRLTVV.

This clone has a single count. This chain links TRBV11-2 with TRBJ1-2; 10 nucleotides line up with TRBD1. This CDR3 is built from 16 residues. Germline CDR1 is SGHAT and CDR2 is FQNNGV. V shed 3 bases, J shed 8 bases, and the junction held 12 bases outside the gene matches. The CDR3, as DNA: TGTGCCAGCAGCTTGGGACAGGGGCGCCTTTTAACCGGCTACACCTTC. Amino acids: CASSLGQGRLLTGYTF.

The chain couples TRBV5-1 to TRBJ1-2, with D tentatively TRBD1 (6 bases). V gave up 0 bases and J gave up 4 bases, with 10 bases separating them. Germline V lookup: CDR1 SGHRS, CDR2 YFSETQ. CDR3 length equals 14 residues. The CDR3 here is CASSLGGQSYGYTF. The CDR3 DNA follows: TGCGCCAGCAGCTTGGGCGGACAGAGCTATGGCTACACCTTC.

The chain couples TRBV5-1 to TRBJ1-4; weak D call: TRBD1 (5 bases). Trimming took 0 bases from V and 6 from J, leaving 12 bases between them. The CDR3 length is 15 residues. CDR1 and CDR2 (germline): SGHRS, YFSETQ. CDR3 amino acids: CASSLGQNSYEKLFF. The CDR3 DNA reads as TGCGCCAGCAGCTTGGGACAGAACTCCTATGAAAAACTGTTTTTT. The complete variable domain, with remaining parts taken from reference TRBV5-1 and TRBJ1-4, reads KAGVTQTPRYLIKTRGQQVTLSCSPISGHRSVSWYQQTPGQGLQFLFEYFSETQRNKGNFPGRFSGRQFSNSRSEMNVSTLELGDSALYLCASSLGQNSYEKLFFGSGTQLSVL.